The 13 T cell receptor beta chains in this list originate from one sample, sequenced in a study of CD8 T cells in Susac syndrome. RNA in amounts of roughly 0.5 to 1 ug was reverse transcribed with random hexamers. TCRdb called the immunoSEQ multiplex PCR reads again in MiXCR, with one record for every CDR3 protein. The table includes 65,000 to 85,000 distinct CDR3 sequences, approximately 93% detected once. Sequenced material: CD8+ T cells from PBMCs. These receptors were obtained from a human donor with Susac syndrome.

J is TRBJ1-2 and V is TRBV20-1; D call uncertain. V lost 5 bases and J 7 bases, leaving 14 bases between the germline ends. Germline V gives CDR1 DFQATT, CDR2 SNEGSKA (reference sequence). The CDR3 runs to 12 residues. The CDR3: CSAGMYQAGYTF. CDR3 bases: TGCAGTGCTGGAATGTATCAGGCTGGCTACACCTTC.

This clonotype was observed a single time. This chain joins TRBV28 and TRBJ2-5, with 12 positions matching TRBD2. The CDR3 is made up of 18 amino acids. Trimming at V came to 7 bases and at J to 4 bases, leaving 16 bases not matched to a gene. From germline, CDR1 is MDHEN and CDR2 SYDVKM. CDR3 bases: TGTGCCAGCACCCACATTTGGCCTAGCGGGAGGGAGGGAGAGACCCAGTACTTC. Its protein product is CASTHIWPSGREGETQYF.

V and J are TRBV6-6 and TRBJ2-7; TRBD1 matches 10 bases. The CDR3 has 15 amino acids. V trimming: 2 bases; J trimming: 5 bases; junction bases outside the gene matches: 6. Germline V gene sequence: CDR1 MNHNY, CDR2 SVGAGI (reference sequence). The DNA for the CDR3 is TGTGCCAGCAGTTACCTCCGGGACAGGGGCGACGAGCAGTACTTC. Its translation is CASSYLRDRGDEQYF.

This CDR3 is CSAGQGSSSTDTQYF. The CDR3, as DNA: TGCAGTGCGGGACAGGGGAGTTCGAGCACAGATACGCAGTATTTT. J is TRBJ2-3 and V is TRBV20-1; 10 bases are a match to TRBD1. There are 15 residues in the CDR3. Germline CDR1 reads DFQATT; CDR2 reads SNEGSKA (reference sequence). V was clipped by 6 bases and J by 0 bases; unmatched bases: 6.

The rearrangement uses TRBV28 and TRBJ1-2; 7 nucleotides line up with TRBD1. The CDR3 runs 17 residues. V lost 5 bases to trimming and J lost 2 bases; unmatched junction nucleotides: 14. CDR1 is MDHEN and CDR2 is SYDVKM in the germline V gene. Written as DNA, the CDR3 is TGTGCCAGCAGTCCCTTACTATCGGGACAGCAAAACTATGGCTACACCTTC. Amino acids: CASSPLLSGQQNYGYTF.

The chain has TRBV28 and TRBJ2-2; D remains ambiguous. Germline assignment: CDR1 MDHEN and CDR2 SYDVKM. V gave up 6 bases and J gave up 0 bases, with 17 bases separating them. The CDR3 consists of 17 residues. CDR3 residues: CASSRPMGVANTGELFF. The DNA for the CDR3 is TGTGCCAGCAGCCGACCTATGGGCGTCGCGAACACCGGGGAGCTGTTTTTT. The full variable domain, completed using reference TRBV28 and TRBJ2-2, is DVKVTQSSRYLVKRTGEKVFLECVQDMDHENMFWYRQDPGLGLRLIYFSYDVKMKEKGDIPEGYSVSREKKERFSLILESASTNQTSMYLCASSRPMGVANTGELFFGEGSRLTVL.

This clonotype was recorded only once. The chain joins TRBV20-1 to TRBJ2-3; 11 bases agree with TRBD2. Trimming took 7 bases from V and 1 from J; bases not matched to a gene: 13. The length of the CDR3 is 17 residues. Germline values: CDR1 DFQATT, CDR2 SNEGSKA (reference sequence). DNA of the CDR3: TGCAGTGTTTTAGCGGGGGGGCCGTTGTTCGGCACAGATACGCAGTATTTT. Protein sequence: CSVLAGGPLFGTDTQYF.

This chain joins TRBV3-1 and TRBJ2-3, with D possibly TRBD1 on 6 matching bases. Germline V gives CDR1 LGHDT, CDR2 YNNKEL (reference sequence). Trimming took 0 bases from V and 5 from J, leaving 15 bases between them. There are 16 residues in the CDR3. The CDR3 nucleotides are TGTGCCAGCAGCCAAGAGGCAGGCAGGGGTAGAGATACGCAGTATTTT. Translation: CASSQEAGRGRDTQYF.

In DNA, the CDR3 is TGCGCCAGCAGCCGCCGACTAGCGGGGTCCTTAGAGCAGTACTTC. As protein: CASSRRLAGSLEQYF. The rearrangement links TRBV4-1 to TRBJ2-7, with 11 bases fitting TRBD2. This CDR3 has 15 residues. V lost 4 bases, J lost 7 bases, and 9 bases stayed unmatched. Per the germline V gene, CDR1 is MGHRA and CDR2 is YSYEKL.

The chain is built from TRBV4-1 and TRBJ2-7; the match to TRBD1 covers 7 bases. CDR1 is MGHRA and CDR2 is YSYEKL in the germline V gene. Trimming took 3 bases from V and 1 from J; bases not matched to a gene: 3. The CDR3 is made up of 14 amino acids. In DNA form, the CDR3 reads TGCGCCAGCAGCCACCCGGGACAGTCCTACGAGCAGTACTTC. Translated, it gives CASSHPGQSYEQYF.

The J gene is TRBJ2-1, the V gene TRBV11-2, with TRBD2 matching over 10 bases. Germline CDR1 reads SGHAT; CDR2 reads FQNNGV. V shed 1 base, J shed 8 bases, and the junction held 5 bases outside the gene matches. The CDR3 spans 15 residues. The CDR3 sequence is CASSLVSGREHEQFF. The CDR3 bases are TGTGCCAGCAGCTTAGTGAGCGGGAGGGAGCATGAGCAGTTCTTC.

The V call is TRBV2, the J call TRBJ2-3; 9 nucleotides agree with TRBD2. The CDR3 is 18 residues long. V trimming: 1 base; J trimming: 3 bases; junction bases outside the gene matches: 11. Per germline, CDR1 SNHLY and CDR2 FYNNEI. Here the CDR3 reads CASSEVPAGGPTTDTQYF. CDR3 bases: TGTGCCAGCAGTGAAGTTCCCGCGGGAGGGCCTACGACAGATACGCAGTATTTT.

The CDR3 DNA reads TGTGCCAGCAGCTTGAGGGACAATCAGCCCCAGCATTTT. Translation: CASSLRDNQPQHF. The J gene is TRBJ1-5, the V gene TRBV5-8, with no clear D. The CDR3 has 13 residues. The V end lost 1 base, the J end lost 3 bases, and 5 bases lay between the germline ends. From germline, CDR1 is SGHTS and CDR2 YDEGEE.